Presented here are 22 T cell receptor beta chains from one specimen sequenced in a study of metastatic and nonmetastatic thyroid tumors. All patients reached thyroid surgery having received no treatment beforehand. TCRdb re-analyzed the PCR reads using MiXCR. Of some 22,000 clones listed, around 20% are singletons. Material for sequencing was blood. These receptors were taken from a male donor with papillary thyroid cancer or a benign thyroid nodule (not recorded which). Some clones in this sample may be carry-over from other donors' samples.

This chain links TRBV7-3 with TRBJ1-2, with D possibly being TRBD1 (5 bases). This CDR3 contains 13 residues. Between the trimmed V and J ends, which lost 4 bases and 10 bases, there was a span of 16 bases. Germline assignment: CDR1 SGHTA and CDR2 FQGTGA. This CDR3 is CASSSGGWGTYTF. CDR3 in DNA: TGTGCCAGCAGCTCGGGGGGATGGGGGACCTACACCTTC.

This clone was observed many times. The V gene is TRBV7-2, the J gene TRBJ1-1, with no clear D. Trimming stripped 1 base from V and 4 bases from J, with 10 bases between. Germline assignment: CDR1 SGHTA and CDR2 FQGNSA. The CDR3 consists of 14 residues. The CDR3 DNA is TGTGCCAGCAGCTTAGATTGGTCGGGCACTGAAGCTTTCTTT. The encoded protein is CASSLDWSGTEAFF.

In this sample, this clone turned up many times. The V gene is TRBV7-9, the J gene TRBJ1-1; maybe TRBD1 (5 bases). The CDR3 extends over 15 amino acids. V dropped 5 bases and J dropped 2 bases, with 15 bases sitting between them. CDR1 and CDR2 from the germline V gene are SEHNR and FQNEAQ (reference sequence). The CDR3 is CASSPGRQLNTEAFF. The CDR3 coding sequence is TGTGCCAGCAGCCCAGGGAGACAGCTTAACACTGAAGCTTTCTTT. Full variable domain (missing parts from reference TRBV7-9 and TRBJ1-1): DTGVSQNPRHKITKRGQNVTFRCDPISEHNRLYWYRQTLGQGPEFLTYFQNEAQLEKSRLLSDRFSAERPKGSFSTLEIQRTEQGDSAMYLCASSPGRQLNTEAFFGQGTRLTVV.

This clone has at least ten counts. The chain joins TRBV7-2 to TRBJ1-1; possible D gene TRBD1, 6 bases. The V gene's germline CDR1 is SGHTA and CDR2 FQGNSA. The CDR3 is 14 residues long. V was trimmed by 3 bases and J by 1 base, leaving 9 bases between them. The DNA of the CDR3 is TGTGCCAGCAGCTTCCCGGGACAGAACACTGAAGCTTTCTTT. It codes for CASSFPGQNTEAFF.

Within the sample, this clone is medium-sized. The chain employs TRBV24-1 and TRBJ2-1, with D tentatively TRBD2 (6 bases). V lost 3 bases to trimming and J lost 3 bases, with 11 bases between them. This CDR3 region has 15 residues. Per the germline V gene, CDR1 is KGHDR and CDR2 is SFDVKD. Here the CDR3 reads CATSDRWTNYNEQFF. In DNA form, the CDR3 reads TGTGCCACCAGTGATAGGTGGACTAACTACAATGAGCAGTTCTTC.

This chain links TRBV6-1 with TRBJ1-6; 7 positions agree with TRBD1. The V and J ends lost 7 bases and 7 bases, in that order; junction bases with no gene match: 13. The CDR3 has 16 residues. Germline V gene lookup returns CDR1 MNHNS and CDR2 SASEGT. The CDR3, as DNA: TGTGCCAGCATCCCCACAGGGGCTTGCACAAATTCACCCCTCCACTTT. This codes for CASIPTGACTNSPLHF.

This clone is classed as medium-sized. The chain couples TRBV10-3 to TRBJ1-1, with a tentative D call TRBD1 (6 bases). CDR3 length: 14 amino acids. Looked up from germline, CDR1 is ENHRY and CDR2 is SYGVKD. Trimming removed 8 bases from V and 1 base from J, with 14 bases in between. CDR3 sequence reads: CAIGAGGPNTEAFF. CDR3 in DNA: TGTGCCATCGGGGCCGGGGGGCCGAACACTGAAGCTTTCTTT.

The J gene is TRBJ2-3, the V gene TRBV27; 9 bases are a match to TRBD1. Unmatched junction bases numbered 11, after V lost 0 bases and J lost 4 bases. Germline lookup yields CDR1 MNHEY and CDR2 SMNVEV (reference sequence). This CDR3 is 18 amino acids long. In DNA form, the CDR3 reads TGTGCCAGCAGTTTATCTGGGACAGGGCTCTCTGTTGCAGATACGCAGTATTTT. Translation: CASSLSGTGLSVADTQYF.

The chain combines TRBV11-2 with TRBJ2-2, with D possibly being TRBD2 (5 bases). V was pared by 5 bases and J by 9 bases, with 10 bases between. Germline V gives CDR1 SGHAT, CDR2 FQNNGV. This CDR3 is 12 amino acids long. The CDR3 DNA reads as TGTGCCAGCAGCCGGGGTGCCTGGGAGCTGTTTTTT. It translates to CASSRGAWELFF.

This clone occurred a few times. Germline and junction disagree at one end, which may indicate a read error. V usage is TRBV15 and J usage is TRBJ2-7; D gene ambiguous. Germline assignment: CDR1 LNHNV and CDR2 YYDKDF (reference sequence). This CDR3 contains 14 residues. CDR3 bases: TGTTCCACCAGCAGAGCCAGGTGTCAATACGAGCAGTACTTC. This sequence encodes CSTSRARCQYEQYF.

The chain joins TRBV20-1 to TRBJ2-7; 10 positions match TRBD2. The length of the CDR3 is 14 residues. J gave up 1 base and V 8 bases, and 8 bases lay outside the gene matches. Germline V gene lookup returns CDR1 DFQATT and CDR2 SNEGSKA (reference sequence). The CDR3 DNA sequence: TGCAGTTATTTCATAGCGGGAGGATCCTACGAGCAGTACTTC. This translates into CSYFIAGGSYEQYF.

This clone ranks as medium-sized. This chain uses TRBV6-1 with TRBJ1-1, with D perhaps matching TRBD1 (5 bases). Germline assignment: CDR1 MNHNS and CDR2 SASEGT. Trimming left V 7 bases short and J 7 bases short, with 16 bases between. The CDR3 loop spans 13 amino acids. In DNA, the CDR3 is TGTGCCAGCACCAGACAGAGAGTAGGTGAAGCTTTCTTT. Translation: CASTRQRVGEAFF.

In its sample, this clone was seen a few times. The junction and the germline gene differ at one end; a read error may be behind it. The rearrangement links TRBV10-3 to TRBJ2-6; 8 bases are a match to TRBD1. The germline V gene has CDR1 ENHRY and CDR2 SYGVKD. The CDR3 covers 16 residues. The CDR3 here is CAIPGQAIAGANVLTF. In DNA form, the CDR3 reads TGTGCCATCCCGGGACAGGCGATTGCTGGGGCCAACGTCCTTACTTTC.

The chain carries TRBV11-1 and TRBJ1-1, with TRBD1 matching over 7 bases. The CDR3 has 16 amino acids. Per the germline V gene, CDR1 is SGHAT and CDR2 is FQDESV (reference sequence). With V trimmed by 4 bases and J by 7 bases, 15 bases remained unmatched. In nucleotides, the CDR3 is TGTGCCAGCAGCTCCAGTGAAGCAGGGGGACGTGTTGAAGCTTTCTTT. Translation gives CASSSSEAGGRVEAFF.

This clone was found many times. CDR3: CASSGRTRGETQYF. The CDR3 DNA is TGTGCCAGCAGCGGCCGGACTAGGGGCGAGACCCAGTACTTC. The V and J genes are TRBV5-6 and TRBJ2-5; TRBD2 aligns across 7 bases. Trimming took 4 bases from V and 5 from J; bases not matched to a gene: 8. Germline V CDR1 and CDR2: SGHDT, YYEEEE. The length of the CDR3 is 14 residues.

This clone was found many times. V is TRBV18 and J is TRBJ1-2, with D perhaps TRBD1 (5 bases). The germline V gene has CDR1 KGHSH and CDR2 LQKENI. V shed 3 bases and J shed 4 bases, with 12 bases lying between them. CDR3 length: 14 residues. The CDR3 loop is CASSPMSGGYGYTF. The CDR3 DNA sequence: TGTGCCAGCTCACCGATGTCGGGGGGCTATGGCTACACCTTC.

In this sample, this clone turned up many times. The V and J genes are TRBV5-1 and TRBJ2-7; D is possibly TRBD1 or TRBD2 (5 bases each). With 0 bases removed from V and 4 bases from J, the gap between germline ends came to 17 bases. From germline, CDR1 is SGHRS and CDR2 YFSETQ. The CDR3 is 16 amino acids. The CDR3 sequence: CASSLAPGTVNYEQYF. CDR3 in DNA: TGCGCCAGCAGCTTGGCCCCCGGGACGGTGAATTACGAGCAGTACTTC.

In the case of this clone: One end of the junction does not line up with germline, which may come from a read error. The chain is built from TRBV20-1 and TRBJ2-5; D gene unclear. CDR1 is DFQATT, CDR2 SNEGSKA, per germline (reference sequence). The CDR3 contains 11 residues. CDR3 DNA sequence: TGCAGTGAGGACCACCAAGAGAACCAGTACTTC. This encodes CSEDHQENQYF.

The chain is built from TRBV9 and TRBJ2-5, with D perhaps TRBD1 (6 bases). This CDR3 contains 14 residues. From germline, CDR1 is SGDLS and CDR2 YYNGEE. The V end was cut by 4 bases, the J end by 5 bases, with 15 bases between. CDR3 bases: TGTGCCAGCAGCATGACAGGCTTCGGGGAGACCCAGTACTTC. This sequence encodes CASSMTGFGETQYF.

This clone showed up many times. The chain couples TRBV11-2 to TRBJ1-4; TRBD1 is a possible D gene (6 bases). Germline V gene sequence: CDR1 SGHAT, CDR2 FQNNGV. V lost 3 bases and J lost 10, with 15 bases in between. The CDR3 sequence is 14 residues long. Written as DNA, the CDR3 is TGTGCCAGCAGCTTCCTAACAGGGCAAGGAAAACTGTTTTTT. Encoded protein: CASSFLTGQGKLFF.

This clone is medium-sized by share. The chain carries TRBV30 and TRBJ2-2, with a weak D call TRBD1 (6 bases). V shed 8 bases and J shed 4 bases, with 11 bases lying between them. Germline V gene sequence: CDR1 GTSNPN, CDR2 SVGIG (reference sequence). The CDR3 runs to 12 residues. CDR3: CARDIGTGELFF. CDR3 DNA: TGTGCCCGGGACATCGGCACCGGGGAGCTGTTTTTT. The whole variable domain, filled in from reference TRBV30 and TRBJ2-2, reads SQTIHQWPATLVQPVGSPLSLECTVEGTSNPNLYWYRQAAGRGLQLLFYSVGIGQISSEVPQNLSASRPQDRQFILSSKKLLLSDSGFYLCARDIGTGELFFGEGSRLTVL.

In its sample, this clone was seen many times. V usage is TRBV7-8 and J usage is TRBJ2-3; D gene uncertain. Per the germline V gene, CDR1 is SGHVS and CDR2 is FQNEAQ. The CDR3 consists of 12 residues. The germline V and J ends were trimmed by 5 bases and 2 bases, with 5 bases remaining between them. CDR3 sequence: CASSPATDTQYF. The CDR3 region has the DNA TGTGCCAGCAGCCCGGCCACAGATACGCAGTATTTT.